The sequence of this T cell receptor beta chain was determined in a study of CD8+ T cells in alopecia areata. Findings and caveats of the study: Clarity of TCR sharing across patients fell short of that in mice, possibly HLA-related. Across lesional scalp, and particularly alopecia totalis/universalis, clonality surpassed that of normal scalp.

Treatment described: oral pan-JAK inhibitor, 5-10 mg twice daily. Sorting from PBMCs produced CD4+ and CD8+ T cells. On this clone itself: As yet, its antigen is unknown.

Sequencing used cDNA as its template, made by extracting RNA and reverse transcribing it. TCRdb's table, derived via immunoSEQ multiplex PCR, lists solely in-frame clones and lacks some. The table lists some 150,000 clones, roughly 54% of them singletons. This CDR3 has 15 amino acids. CDR1 SGDLS and CDR2 YYNGEE come from the germline V gene. J gave up 5 bases and V 4 bases, and 12 bases lay outside the gene matches. The source is a human donor with alopecia areata. The sample was CD8+ T cells sorted from blood, taken at week 4, from a patient treated with tofacitinib. The rearrangement uses TRBV9 and TRBJ2-7; 7 bases align to TRBD1. CDR3 protein: CASSPQQGVANEQYF. In DNA, the CDR3 is TGTGCCAGCAGCCCACAGCAGGGGGTGGCTAACGAGCAGTACTTC.